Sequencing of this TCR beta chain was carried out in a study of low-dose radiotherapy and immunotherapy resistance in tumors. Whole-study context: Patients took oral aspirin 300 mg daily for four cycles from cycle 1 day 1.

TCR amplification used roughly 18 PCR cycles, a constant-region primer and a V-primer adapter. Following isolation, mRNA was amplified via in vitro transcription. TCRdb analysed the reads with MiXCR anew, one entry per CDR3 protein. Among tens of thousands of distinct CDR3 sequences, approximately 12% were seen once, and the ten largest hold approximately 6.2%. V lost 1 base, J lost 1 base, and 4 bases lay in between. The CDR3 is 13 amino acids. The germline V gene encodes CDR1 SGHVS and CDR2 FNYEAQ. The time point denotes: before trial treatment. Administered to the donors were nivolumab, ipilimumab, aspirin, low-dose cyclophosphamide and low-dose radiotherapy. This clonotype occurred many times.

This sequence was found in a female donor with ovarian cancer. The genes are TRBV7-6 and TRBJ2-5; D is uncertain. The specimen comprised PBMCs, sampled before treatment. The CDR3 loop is CASSLGPQETQYF. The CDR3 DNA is TGTGCCAGCAGCTTAGGGCCCCAAGAGACCCAGTACTTC.